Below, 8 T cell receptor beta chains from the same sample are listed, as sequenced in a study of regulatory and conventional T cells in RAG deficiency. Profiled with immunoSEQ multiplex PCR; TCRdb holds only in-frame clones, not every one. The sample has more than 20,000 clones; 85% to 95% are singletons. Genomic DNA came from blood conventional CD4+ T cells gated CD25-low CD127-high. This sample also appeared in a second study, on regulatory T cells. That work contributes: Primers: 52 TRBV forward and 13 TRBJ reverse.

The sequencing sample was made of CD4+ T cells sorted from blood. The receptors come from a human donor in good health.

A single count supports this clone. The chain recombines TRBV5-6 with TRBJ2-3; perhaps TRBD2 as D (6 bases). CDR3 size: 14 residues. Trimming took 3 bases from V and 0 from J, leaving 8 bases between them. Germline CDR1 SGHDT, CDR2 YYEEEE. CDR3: CASSWAGSTDTQYF. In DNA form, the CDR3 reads TGTGCCAGCAGCTGGGCGGGAAGCACAGATACGCAGTATTTT.

The chain's CDR3 is CASSLELAGARETQYF. The CDR3 DNA sequence: TGCGCCAGCAGCTTGGAACTAGCGGGAGCTCGGGAGACCCAGTACTTC. The chain has TRBV5-1 and TRBJ2-5, with 11 bases that match TRBD2. J lost 5 bases, V lost 0 bases, and 6 bases had no gene match. This CDR3 has 16 residues. Germline V gives CDR1 SGHRS, CDR2 YFSETQ.

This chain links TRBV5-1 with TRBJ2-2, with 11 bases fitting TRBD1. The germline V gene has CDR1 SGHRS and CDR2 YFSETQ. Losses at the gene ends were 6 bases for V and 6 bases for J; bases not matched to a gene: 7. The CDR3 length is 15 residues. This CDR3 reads CASTSGQGASGELFF. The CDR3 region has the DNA TGCGCCAGCACCTCCGGACAGGGGGCTTCCGGGGAGCTGTTTTTT.

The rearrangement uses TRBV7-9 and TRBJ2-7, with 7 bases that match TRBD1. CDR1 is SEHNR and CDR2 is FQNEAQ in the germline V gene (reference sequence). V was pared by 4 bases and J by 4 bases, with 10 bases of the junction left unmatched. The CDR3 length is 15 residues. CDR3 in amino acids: CASSSLVGTVYEQYF. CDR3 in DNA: TGTGCCAGCAGCTCCTTAGTCGGGACAGTGTACGAGCAGTACTTC.

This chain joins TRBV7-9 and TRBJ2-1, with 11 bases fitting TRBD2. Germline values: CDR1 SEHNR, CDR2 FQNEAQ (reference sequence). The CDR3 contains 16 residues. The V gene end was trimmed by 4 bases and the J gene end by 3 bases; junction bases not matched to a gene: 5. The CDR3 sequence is CASSSGLAGGYNEQFF. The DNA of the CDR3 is TGTGCCAGCAGCTCAGGCCTAGCGGGAGGCTACAATGAGCAGTTCTTC.

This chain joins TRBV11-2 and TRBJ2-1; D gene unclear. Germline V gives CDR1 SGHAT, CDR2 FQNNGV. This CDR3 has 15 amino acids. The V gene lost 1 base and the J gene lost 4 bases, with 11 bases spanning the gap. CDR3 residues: CASSLVTLSYNEQFF. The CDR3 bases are TGTGCCAGCAGCTTAGTAACCCTTTCTTACAATGAGCAGTTCTTC.

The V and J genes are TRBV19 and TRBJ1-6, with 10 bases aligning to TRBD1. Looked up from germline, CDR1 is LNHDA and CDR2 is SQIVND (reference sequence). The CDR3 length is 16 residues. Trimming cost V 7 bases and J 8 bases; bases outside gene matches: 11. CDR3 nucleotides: TGTGCCAGTAATTCCGGGGACAGGGGCACGTATTCACCCCTCCACTTT. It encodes CASNSGDRGTYSPLHF.

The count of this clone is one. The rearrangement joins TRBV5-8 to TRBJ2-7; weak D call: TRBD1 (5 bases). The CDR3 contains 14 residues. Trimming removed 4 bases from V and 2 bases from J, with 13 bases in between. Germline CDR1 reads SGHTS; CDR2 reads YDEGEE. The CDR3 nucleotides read TGTGCCAGCAGCCAAAGGGGAAGGACCTACGAGCAGTACTTC. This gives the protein CASSQRGRTYEQYF.